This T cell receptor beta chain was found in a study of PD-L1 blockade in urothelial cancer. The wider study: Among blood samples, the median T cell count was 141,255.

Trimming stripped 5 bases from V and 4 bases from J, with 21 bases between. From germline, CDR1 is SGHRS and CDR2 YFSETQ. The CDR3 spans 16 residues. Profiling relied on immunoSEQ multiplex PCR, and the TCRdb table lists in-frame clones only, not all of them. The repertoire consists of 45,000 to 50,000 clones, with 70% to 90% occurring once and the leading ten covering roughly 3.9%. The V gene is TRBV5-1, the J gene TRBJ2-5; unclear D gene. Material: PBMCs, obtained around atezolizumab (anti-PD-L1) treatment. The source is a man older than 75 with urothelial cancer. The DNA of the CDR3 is TGCGCCAGCAGTCCCACCATCCCTAGTGTGGGAGAGACCCAGTACTTC. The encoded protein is CASSPTIPSVGETQYF.